This TCR beta chain was found in a study of CD4 T cell repertoires in COVID-19. The CDR3 spans 13 residues. Germline V gives CDR1 MNHEY, CDR2 SVGAGI. V was trimmed by 7 bases and J by 5 bases, leaving 14 bases between them. TCRdb's copy holds only in-frame clones and misses some; the assay was immunoSEQ multiplex PCR. The sample yields approximately 75,000 clones, approximately 83% seen once. This clone was counted between two and nine times. The J gene is TRBJ1-1, the V gene TRBV6-5; D gene unclear. The sequence was collected from a human donor who had COVID-19. This sample comprised CD4+ T cells from peripheral blood, obtained after recovery from COVID-19. CDR3 nucleotides: TGTGCCAGCAAGACGGTCATTGGGACTGAAGCTTTCTTT. It specifies CASKTVIGTEAFF.